This T cell receptor beta chain is from a study of cytomegalovirus exposure and HLA in healthy donors. About the research overall: Per a later analysis, the roughly 670 first-cohort and about 120 validation repertoires shared one platform. Study observations and caveats: Generally TCR sequences proved uncommon, though certain public TCRs appeared in numerous donors. In the 95 to 150 validation repertoires, around 95% of cluster scores exceeded 0, per a later analysis. The investigators catalogued some 160 TCR beta chains as cytomegalovirus-associated.

With regard to this clone: The antigen is unknown.

TCRdb keeps only in-frame clones here, not all; method: immunoSEQ multiplex PCR. The data contain about 72,000 clones, around 95% of them seen just once; the ten biggest clones take up roughly 0.63%. In germline, CDR1 is SNHLY, CDR2 FYNNEI. This CDR3 is 17 amino acids long. The V gene end was trimmed by 2 bases and the J gene end by 0 bases; junction bases not matched to a gene: 6. The TCR sequence derives from a woman aged 18-30 years in good health and CMV-seronegative. The chain uses TRBV2 and TRBJ2-3, with 9 positions matching TRBD2. Material for sequencing was PBMCs. CDR3 region: CASSELVTSGSTDTQYF. In DNA form, the CDR3 reads TGTGCCAGCAGTGAACTCGTGACTAGCGGTAGCACAGATACGCAGTATTTT.